The 27 T cell receptor beta chains in this list originate from one sample, sequenced in a study of early T cells in non-severe SARS-CoV-2 infection. TCRdb called the 5' RACE reads again in MiXCR, with one record for every CDR3 protein. Altogether about 25,000 distinct CDR3 sequences are present, about 4% being singletons, with the ten largest covering about a tenth. What was sequenced was whole blood. These receptors came from an adult who was a healthcare worker with PCR-confirmed SARS-CoV-2 infection or an uninfected control (not recorded which).

Ten or more counts support this clonotype. V and J are TRBV7-6 and TRBJ1-4; D may be TRBD1 (6 bases). The CDR3 consists of 14 residues. CDR1 is SGHVS, CDR2 FNYEAQ, per germline. V lost 5 bases and J 7 bases, leaving 14 bases between the germline ends. CDR3 in DNA: TGTGCCAGCAGCCCCCGGACAGTGGGTGAAAAACTGTTTTTT. This translates into CASSPRTVGEKLFF.

This clonotype was found many times. The chain employs TRBV7-9 and TRBJ2-3; the D gene is possibly TRBD1 (5 bases). V was cut by 0 bases and J by 4 bases, with 11 bases left in between. The CDR3 is made up of 15 amino acids. CDR1 is SEHNR, CDR2 FQNEAQ, per germline (reference sequence). CDR3 residues: CASSLAIGAADTQYF. The CDR3 region has the DNA TGTGCCAGCAGCTTAGCGATAGGGGCCGCAGATACGCAGTATTTT. Combining the CDR3 with reference TRBV7-9 and TRBJ2-3 gives the whole variable domain DTGVSQNPRHKITKRGQNVTFRCDPISEHNRLYWYRQTLGQGPEFLTYFQNEAQLEKSRLLSDRFSAERPKGSFSTLEIQRTEQGDSAMYLCASSLAIGAADTQYFGPGTRLTVL.

The sample holds a few counts of this clonotype. The chain couples TRBV9 to TRBJ1-1; D remains ambiguous. CDR1 and CDR2 (germline): SGDLS, YYNGEE. The CDR3 totals 13 residues. V dropped 0 bases and J dropped 2 bases, with 5 bases sitting between them. CDR3 region: CASSVALNTEAFF. Here the CDR3 DNA reads TGTGCCAGCAGCGTAGCCCTAAACACTGAAGCTTTCTTT.

The V call is TRBV5-4, the J call TRBJ1-3; D call uncertain. Between the trimmed V and J ends, which lost 4 bases and 3 bases, there was a span of 11 bases. The CDR3 runs 14 residues. Germline-derived CDR1 and CDR2 are SGHNT and YYREEE (reference sequence). CDR3 residues: CASSPGPLGNTIYF. In DNA form, the CDR3 reads TGTGCCAGCAGCCCCGGACCTCTTGGAAACACCATATATTTT. Looking up the rest from reference TRBV5-4 and TRBJ1-3 gives the full variable domain: ETGVTQSPTHLIKTRGQQVTLRCSSQSGHNTVSWYQQALGQGPQFIFQYYREEENGRGNFPPRFSGLQFPNYSSELNVNALELDDSALYLCASSPGPLGNTIYFGEGSWLTVV.

This clonotype was seen many times. This chain links TRBV29-1 with TRBJ2-1; tentatively, D is TRBD1 (6 bases). The V and J ends lost 5 bases and 0 bases respectively, with 11 bases between them. In germline, CDR1 is SQVTM, CDR2 ANQGSEA. The CDR3 has 14 amino acids. CDR3 residues: CSVLQGSSYNEQFF. In DNA form, the CDR3 reads TGCAGCGTTTTACAGGGAAGCTCCTACAATGAGCAGTTCTTC.

Many counts were recorded for this clonotype. The rearrangement uses TRBV5-1 and TRBJ1-5; possibly TRBD1 for D (6 bases). Germline assignment: CDR1 SGHRS and CDR2 YFSETQ. This CDR3 spans 14 amino acids. V lost 4 bases and J 3 bases, leaving 11 bases between the germline ends. The CDR3 DNA follows: TGCGCCAGCAGCCCGGGACACCCCAATCAGCCCCAGCATTTT. Protein product: CASSPGHPNQPQHF.

This clonotype was detected many times. CDR3 region: CSARGAANEKLFF. CDR3 nucleotides: TGCAGTGCTAGAGGGGCGGCTAATGAAAAACTGTTTTTT. V is TRBV20-1 and J is TRBJ1-4; D uncertain. The germline V and J ends were trimmed by 1 base and 3 bases, with 6 bases remaining between them. Per germline, CDR1 DFQATT and CDR2 SNEGSKA (reference sequence). The CDR3 is made up of 13 amino acids.

This clonotype was seen at least ten times. CDR3 sequence: CASRGPNYEQYF. CDR3 sequence (DNA): TGTGCCAGCAGGGGACCTAACTACGAGCAGTACTTC. The gene calls are TRBV7-9 and TRBJ2-7; D is tentatively TRBD1 or TRBD2 (5 bases each). This CDR3 has 12 amino acids. CDR1 SEHNR and CDR2 FQNEAQ come from the germline V gene (reference sequence). V lost 6 bases, J lost 3 bases, and 9 bases lay in between.

This clonotype was found many times. This chain joins TRBV20-1 and TRBJ2-1; D possibly corresponds to TRBD2 (7 bases). The CDR3 is 17 amino acids. CDR1 DFQATT and CDR2 SNEGSKA come from the germline V gene (reference sequence). Trimming pared 6 bases from V and 2 bases from J, leaving 23 bases between. Here the CDR3 reads CSALRGGRERAYNEQFF. The CDR3 region has the DNA TGCAGTGCGTTGAGAGGGGGGCGGGAGCGAGCCTACAATGAGCAGTTCTTC.

The sample holds many counts of this clonotype. Written as DNA, the CDR3 is TGTGCCAGCATCCCCGGACATCCCTCTGGAAACACCATATATTTT. Residues: CASIPGHPSGNTIYF. The J gene is TRBJ1-3, the V gene TRBV6-6, with D perhaps matching TRBD1 (5 bases). This CDR3 is 15 amino acids long. V was pared by 7 bases and J by 0 bases, with 13 bases between. Germline CDR1 reads MNHNY; CDR2 reads SVGAGI (reference sequence).

This clonotype was counted at least ten times. The chain joins TRBV10-1 to TRBJ1-1; D ambiguous. Germline loops: CDR1 WNHNN, CDR2 SYGVQD (reference sequence). The CDR3 runs to 13 residues. V dropped 3 bases and J dropped 9 bases, with 14 bases sitting between them. Written as DNA, the CDR3 is TGCGCCAGCAGTGATCCTGGAGACACCAAAGCTTTCTTT. It codes for CASSDPGDTKAFF.

The V and J genes are TRBV6-1 and TRBJ1-2; tentatively, D is TRBD1 (5 bases). The germline V gene encodes CDR1 MNHNS and CDR2 SASEGT. V was trimmed by 1 base and J by 6 bases, leaving 9 bases between them. CDR3 length: 13 residues. The CDR3 sequence is CASSEGRGDGYTF. In DNA, the CDR3 is TGTGCCAGCAGTGAAGGGAGAGGGGATGGCTACACCTTC.

This clonotype was detected many times. The chain joins TRBV13 to TRBJ1-2; D perhaps matches TRBD1 (5 bases). CDR1 is PRHDT, CDR2 FYEKMQ, per germline (reference sequence). This CDR3 is built from 18 residues. V shed 4 bases and J shed 4 bases, with 25 bases lying between them. The CDR3 nucleotides are TGTGCCAGCAGCTCAAACCCCGACTCCAGGGTATTCGGCTATGGCTACACCTTC. This codes for CASSSNPDSRVFGYGYTF.

There are many counts of this clonotype. The chain couples TRBV18 to TRBJ1-4; the D is unclear. CDR1 is KGHSH and CDR2 is LQKENI in the germline V gene. CDR3 length equals 13 residues. Trimming stripped 3 bases from V and 4 bases from J, with 6 bases between. The CDR3: CASSPPNNEKLFF. CDR3 DNA: TGTGCCAGCTCACCTCCGAATAATGAAAAACTGTTTTTT.

By sample share, this clonotype is medium-sized. This chain links TRBV5-5 with TRBJ2-7, with D possibly TRBD1 on 6 matching bases. Per the germline V gene, CDR1 is SGHKS and CDR2 is YYEKEE (reference sequence). CDR3 length: 17 residues. V gave up 4 bases and J gave up 5 bases, with 25 bases separating them. The CDR3 coding sequence is TGTGCCAGCAGCATATTTGGACAGTCCTCTCTGACGGACGAGCAGTACTTC. Its translation: CASSIFGQSSLTDEQYF.

This clonotype was seen at least ten times. This chain uses TRBV5-8 with TRBJ1-5, with D unclear. Germline values: CDR1 SGHTS, CDR2 YDEGEE. The length of the CDR3 is 16 residues. V was shortened by 0 bases and J by 2 bases, with 12 bases between the two germline ends. The CDR3 nucleotides are TGTGCCAGCAGCTTGGCGGCCGGGGAAGGCAATCAGCCCCAGCATTTT. Amino acid sequence: CASSLAAGEGNQPQHF.

At least ten counts were recorded for this clonotype. The chain has TRBV7-9 and TRBJ2-7; D unresolved. This CDR3 has 11 amino acids. V lost 5 bases to trimming and J lost 3 bases, with 5 bases between them. From germline, CDR1 is SEHNR and CDR2 FQNEAQ (reference sequence). The CDR3 reads CASSTYYEQYF. The CDR3 region has the DNA TGTGCCAGCAGCACATACTACGAGCAGTACTTC. Using reference TRBV7-9 and TRBJ2-7 for the parts outside the CDR3, the full variable domain is DTGVSQNPRHKITKRGQNVTFRCDPISEHNRLYWYRQTLGQGPEFLTYFQNEAQLEKSRLLSDRFSAERPKGSFSTLEIQRTEQGDSAMYLCASSTYYEQYFGPGTRLTVT.

This clonotype was seen at least ten times. The chain combines TRBV5-6 with TRBJ2-7; maybe TRBD2 (6 bases). This CDR3 region has 13 residues. Germline CDR1 reads SGHDT; CDR2 reads YYEEEE. Trimming stripped 4 bases from V and 6 bases from J, with 14 bases between. CDR3 sequence: CASSRGTRSEQYF. The CDR3 nucleotides read TGTGCCAGCAGCCGGGGGACCCGGAGCGAGCAGTACTTC.

This clonotype was recorded a few times. The chain couples TRBV28 to TRBJ2-3; 12 bases are a match to TRBD2. Trimming cost V 4 bases and J 2 bases; bases outside gene matches: 10. Germline-derived CDR1 and CDR2 are MDHEN and SYDVKM. The CDR3 is made up of 18 amino acids. Here the CDR3 reads CASSSLALAGGITDTQYF. The CDR3 nucleotides read TGTGCCAGCAGTTCTTTAGCCCTAGCGGGAGGGATCACAGATACGCAGTATTTT.

About this clonotype itself: A read error may be the cause here, since a much bigger clone is one base away. CDR3 sequence: CASSYMEKPFF. The CDR3 DNA is TGTGCCAGCAGTTACATGGAAAAACCGTTTTTT. The chain combines TRBV12-3 or TRBV12-4 with TRBJ1-4; no reliable D call. This CDR3 has 11 amino acids.

The rearrangement links TRBV7-6 to TRBJ2-7; perhaps TRBD2 as D (5 bases). With 1 base removed from V and 7 bases from J, the gap between germline ends came to 11 bases. Germline CDR1 and CDR2: SGHVS and FNYEAQ. The CDR3 has 13 amino acids. CDR3 DNA sequence: TGTGCCAGCAGCTTAGGACGAGGCGGGGAGCAGTACTTC. It codes for CASSLGRGGEQYF. The whole variable domain, remainder taken from reference TRBV7-6 and TRBJ2-7, is GAGVSQSPRYKVTKRGQDVALRCDPISGHVSLYWYRQALGQGPEFLTYFNYEAQQDKSGLPNDRFSAERPEGSISTLTIQRTEQRDSAMYRCASSLGRGGEQYFGPGTRLTVT.

This clonotype was seen many times. The chain employs TRBV7-3 and TRBJ2-2; 15 positions match TRBD2. V lost 4 bases and J lost 6; bases outside the gene matches: 9. CDR1 and CDR2 from the germline V gene are SGHTA and FQGTGA. The CDR3 totals 18 residues. CDR3: CASSSIRTSGRVAGELFF. In DNA, the CDR3 is TGTGCCAGCAGCTCAATCAGGACTAGCGGGAGGGTCGCCGGGGAGCTGTTTTTT.

The rearrangement joins TRBV12-3 or TRBV12-4 to TRBJ1-5, with D tentatively TRBD1 (5 bases). V dropped 3 bases and J dropped 2 bases, with 14 bases sitting between them. This CDR3 comprises 16 residues. The CDR3 loop is CASSFGGGGRNQPQHF. In DNA form, the CDR3 reads TGTGCCAGCAGTTTCGGGGGAGGCGGCCGCAATCAGCCCCAGCATTTT.

This clonotype has at least ten counts. The genes are TRBV7-3 and TRBJ2-3; possibly TRBD2 for D (7 bases). Trimming pared 1 base from V and 1 base from J, leaving 12 bases between. The CDR3 is made up of 16 amino acids. Germline V gene lookup returns CDR1 SGHTA and CDR2 FQGTGA. CDR3 sequence (DNA): TGTGCCAGCAGCTTAATGGCGGGGGCGCGCACAGATACGCAGTATTTT. It encodes CASSLMAGARTDTQYF.

The sample holds many counts of this clonotype. J is TRBJ2-2 and V is TRBV4-2; D is possibly TRBD2 (6 bases). The germline gives CDR1 LGHNA, CDR2 YNFKEQ. The V and J ends lost 0 bases and 8 bases respectively, with 13 bases between them. This CDR3 comprises 15 residues. CDR3 DNA: TGTGCCAGCAGCCAAGATATGAGGCGGGGAGGGGAGCTGTTTTTT. Its translation: CASSQDMRRGGELFF.

This clonotype was recorded at least ten times. V usage is TRBV5-6 and J usage is TRBJ2-7; the match to TRBD2 covers 12 bases. Trimming at V came to 2 bases and at J to 6 bases, leaving 3 bases not matched to a gene. CDR3 length: 14 amino acids. Germline CDR1 SGHDT, CDR2 YYEEEE. CDR3 region: CASSFASGRGEQYF. As DNA, the CDR3 is TGTGCCAGCAGCTTTGCTAGCGGGAGGGGCGAGCAGTACTTC.

This clonotype occurred many times. The chain combines TRBV28 with TRBJ1-1; 7 bases align to TRBD1. Germline V lookup: CDR1 MDHEN, CDR2 SYDVKM. V trimming: 6 bases; J trimming: 1 base; junction bases outside the gene matches: 5. The CDR3 is made up of 14 amino acids. The CDR3 nucleotides are TGTGCCAGCAGCTTGGGACAGAAGAACACTGAAGCTTTCTTT. It encodes CASSLGQKNTEAFF.